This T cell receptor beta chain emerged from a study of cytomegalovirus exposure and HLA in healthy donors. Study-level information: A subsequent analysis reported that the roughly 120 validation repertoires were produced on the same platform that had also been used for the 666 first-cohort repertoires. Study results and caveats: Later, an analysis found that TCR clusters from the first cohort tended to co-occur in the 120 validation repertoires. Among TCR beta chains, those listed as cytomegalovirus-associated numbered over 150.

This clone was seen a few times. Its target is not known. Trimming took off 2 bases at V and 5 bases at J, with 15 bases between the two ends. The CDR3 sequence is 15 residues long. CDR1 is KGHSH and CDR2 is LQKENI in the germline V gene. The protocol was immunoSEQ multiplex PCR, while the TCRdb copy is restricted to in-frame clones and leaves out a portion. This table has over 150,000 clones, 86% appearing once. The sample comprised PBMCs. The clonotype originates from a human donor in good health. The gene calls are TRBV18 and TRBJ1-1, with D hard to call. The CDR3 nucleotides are TGTGCCAGCTCACCAAGTCAGACTGTGGCTACTGAAGCTTTCTTT. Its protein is CASSPSQTVATEAFF.